Listed below are T cell receptor beta chains from one sample, sequenced in a study of breast tumors, draining lymph nodes, adjacent tissues. A single record per CDR3 protein comes from TCRdb applying MiXCR to the multiplex PCR reads. Altogether under 85,000 distinct CDR3 sequences are present, 15% to 20% being singletons, with the ten largest covering about 2.2%. Specimen: axillary lymph node tissue. All receptors come from a female donor with breast cancer. Some clones in this sample may be carry-over from other donors' samples. Both conserved end residues are part of each CDR3. The order of the fields is J gene, D gene, clone size, V gene, CDR3 DNA, CDR3 protein. The D gene is left open where the match is weak. Clone sizes are given selectively: once, few, many, or a class where the clone is expanded.

TRBJ2-1 | TRBD1 | many | TRBV20-1 | TGCAGTGCGGAGGGACAGGGGAATGAGCAGTTCTTC | CSAEGQGNEQFF
TRBJ2-5 | - | many | TRBV12-3/TRBV12-4 | TGTGCCAGCAGTATGATACAAGAGACCCAGTACTTC | CASSMIQETQYF
TRBJ2-1 | TRBD2 | many | TRBV4-1 | TGCGCCAGCAGCCCGCCCGAGATGGTAGCGGGACGGAATGAGCAGTTCTTC | CASSPPEMVAGRNEQFF
TRBJ2-7 | - | medium-sized | TRBV20-1 | TGCAGTGCTAGAGATAGGGGAGGCTCCTACGAGCAGTACTTC | CSARDRGGSYEQYF
TRBJ2-3 | - | few | TRBV7-2 | TGTGCCAGCCGGGGGCCTAGCACAGATACGCAGTATTTT | CASRGPSTDTQYF
TRBJ1-2 | - | many | TRBV5-1 | TGCGCCAGCAGCTCCGACGGAGCTACCTTCTATGGCTACACCTTC | CASSSDGATFYGYTF
TRBJ1-5 | TRBD1 | - | TRBV6-4 | TGTGCCAGCAGGAATTTGACAGGGGGCGGCAATCAGTCCCAGCATTTT | CASRNLTGGGNQSQHF
TRBJ2-2 | TRBD2 | many | TRBV6-2/TRBV6-3 | TGTGCCAGCCTCAGCGGGCGCGGGAGCCCCGGGGAGCTGTTTTTT | CASLSGRGSPGELFF
TRBJ2-1 | TRBD1 | many | TRBV29-1 | TGCAGCGTTCACGACATCCTTCACAGGGGGCTTAATGAGCAGTTCTTC | CSVHDILHRGLNEQFF
TRBJ1-2 | - | few | TRBV12-3/TRBV12-4 | TGTGCCAGCAGAAACGCCCTAGGGGGCTACACCTTC | CASRNALGGYTF
TRBJ1-1 | - | few | TRBV20-1 | TGCAGTGCTAGTAACGCAGGGAGTTTGAACACTGAAGCTTTCTTT | CSASNAGSLNTEAFF
TRBJ1-5 | TRBD1 | few | TRBV6-1 | TGTGCCAGCAGTCCCCTTGGGGGGACAGGGGGTTCAAATCAGCCCCAGCATTTT | CASSPLGGTGGSNQPQHF
TRBJ1-2 | - | few | TRBV3-1 | TGTGCCAGCAGCCAAGAAGTGAGCGGCTACACCTTC | CASSQEVSGYTF
TRBJ1-4 | TRBD1 | many | TRBV20-1 | TGCAGTGCTAGAGTGCAGGGGGCCCGTAATGAAAAACTGTTTTTT | CSARVQGARNEKLFF
TRBJ1-2 | - | - | TRBV4-2 | TGTGCCAGCAGCCAGGGGATGGATGGCTACACCTTC | CASSQGMDGYTF
TRBJ1-6 | TRBD1 | many | TRBV5-1 | TGCGCCAGCAGCCAAAAAGGACAGGGGGGATCACCCCTCCACTTT | CASSQKGQGGSPLHF
TRBJ2-2 | - | few | TRBV11-2 | TGTGCCAGCAGCTTAAGCAGGGTCGGGAACACCGGGGAGCTGTTTTTT | CASSLSRVGNTGELFF
TRBJ2-1 | - | many | TRBV9 | TGTGCCAGCATAAGGTTTTCTGAGCAGTTCTTC | CASIRFSEQFF
TRBJ2-5 | - | many | TRBV29-1 | TGCAGCGTGCCGGGACGGATGTTACAAGAGACCCAGTACTTC | CSVPGRMLQETQYF
TRBJ2-4 | - | - | TRBV20-1 | TGCAGTGCCCCCTCGGGCCTACTAAACATTCAGTACTTC | CSAPSGLLNIQYF
TRBJ2-7 | - | few | TRBV19 | TGTGCCAGTAGTGTCGCGGGTGCGTATGGCGAGCAGTACTTC | CASSVAGAYGEQYF
TRBJ2-7 | TRBD1 | - | TRBV29-1 | TGCAGCGTTGAATACCTGGGACAGGGATCCTACGAGCAGTACTTC | CSVEYLGQGSYEQYF
TRBJ1-2 | - | - | TRBV27 | TGTGCCAGTTCACCCTTGGGGGCTAACTATGGCTACACCTTC | CASSPLGANYGYTF
TRBJ2-1 | TRBD2 | few | TRBV5-1 | TGCGCCAGCAGGACTAGCGCGATTTCCTACAATGAGCAGTTCTTC | CASRTSAISYNEQFF
TRBJ2-1 | - | many | TRBV24-1 | TGTGCCACCAGTGATTTGATCCGGGCAGGGGGGAATGAGCAGTTCTTC | CATSDLIRAGGNEQFF
TRBJ2-2 | - | - | TRBV7-2 | TGTGCCAGCAGCTATACTAGCGGGGAGCTGTTTTTT | CASSYTSGELFF
TRBJ2-2 | TRBD2 | many | TRBV5-1 | TGCGCCAGCAGCCCCTGGGGACTAGCGGCCACCGGGGAGCTGTTTTTT | CASSPWGLAATGELFF
TRBJ2-2 | - | many | TRBV20-1 | TGCAGTGCCACGGGAGTTCCGACAGGGAAGAACACCGGGGAGCTGTTTTTT | CSATGVPTGKNTGELFF
TRBJ1-1 | TRBD1 | - | TRBV12-3/TRBV12-4 | TGTGCCAGCAGTTTCGGACAGGGTACGGGAGCTGAAGCTTTCTTT | CASSFGQGTGAEAFF
TRBJ2-7 | TRBD2 | many | TRBV5-6 | TGTGCCAGCAGCTTGTGGGCCTCTAGCGGGGCAACCTACGAGCAGTACTTC | CASSLWASSGATYEQYF
TRBJ2-2 | - | - | TRBV10-1 | TGCGCCAGCAGTGAGTCCAATTCAGGGCCCGGGGAGCTGTTTTTT | CASSESNSGPGELFF
TRBJ2-5 | - | many | TRBV4-1 | TGCGCCAGCAGCCAAGGGACCAACCCTGAGACCCAGTACTTC | CASSQGTNPETQYF
TRBJ1-6 | - | - | TRBV27 | TGTGCCAGCAGTTTAAAGGTCGCGTCAGGGTTTCGTAGTTCACCCCTCCACTTT | CASSLKVASGFRSSPLHF